The 5 T cell receptor beta chains below come from one sample, sequenced in a study of blood T cell repertoires in COVID-19. This table comes from immunoSEQ multiplex PCR, and its TCRdb copy is limited to in-frame clones, with some not included. The repertoire holds approximately 470,000 clones, around 90% seen once, with about 0.7% in the top ten. The sequencing input was PBMCs or T cells enriched from blood (not recorded which). The receptors originated from a woman aged 18-35 years who had recovered from COVID-19.

As DNA, the CDR3 is TGTGCCAGCAGTTTAGTACGGGAGTTGAACACTGAAGCTTTCTTT. This translates into CASSLVRELNTEAFF. V and J are TRBV27 and TRBJ1-1; D is unresolved. With 2 bases removed from V and 0 bases from J, the gap between germline ends came to 10 bases. Per the germline V gene, CDR1 is MNHEY and CDR2 is SMNVEV (reference sequence). This CDR3 has 15 residues.

As concerns this clone: One end of the junction does not line up with germline, which may come from a read error. The chain uses TRBV6-1 and TRBJ1-2, with 8 positions matching TRBD1. The CDR3 totals 16 residues. The germline V gene has CDR1 MNHNS and CDR2 SASEGT. CDR3 DNA sequence: TGTGCCAGCAGCGAAGTATGGGACAGGAGCCACTATGGCTACACCTTC. As protein: CASSEVWDRSHYGYTF.

The CDR3 is CASKRGQGAYNEQFF. CDR3 nucleotide sequence: TGTGCCAGCAAAAGAGGCCAGGGCGCCTACAATGAGCAGTTCTTC. The chain couples TRBV27 to TRBJ2-1, with D possibly matching TRBD1 (5 bases). CDR3 length equals 15 residues. Germline CDR1 MNHEY, CDR2 SMNVEV (reference sequence). V lost 7 bases and J lost 2, with 15 bases in between.

This chain links TRBV5-1 with TRBJ2-1, with 8 bases aligning to TRBD1. Germline CDR1 SGHRS, CDR2 YFSETQ. The V and J ends lost 0 bases and 2 bases, in that order; junction bases with no gene match: 7. The CDR3 is made up of 17 amino acids. CDR3 amino acids: CASSLGGQAITYNEQFF. Here the CDR3 DNA reads TGCGCCAGCAGCTTGGGGGGACAGGCGATTACCTACAATGAGCAGTTCTTC.

The rearrangement uses TRBV4-2 and TRBJ2-1; TRBD2 aligns across 8 bases. Trimming took 0 bases from V and 2 from J; bases not matched to a gene: 3. The CDR3 covers 16 residues. In germline, CDR1 is LGHNA, CDR2 YNFKEQ. CDR3 DNA: TGTGCCAGCAGCCAAGAGTCGGGGGGGCCCTACAATGAGCAGTTCTTC. It is translated as CASSQESGGPYNEQFF.